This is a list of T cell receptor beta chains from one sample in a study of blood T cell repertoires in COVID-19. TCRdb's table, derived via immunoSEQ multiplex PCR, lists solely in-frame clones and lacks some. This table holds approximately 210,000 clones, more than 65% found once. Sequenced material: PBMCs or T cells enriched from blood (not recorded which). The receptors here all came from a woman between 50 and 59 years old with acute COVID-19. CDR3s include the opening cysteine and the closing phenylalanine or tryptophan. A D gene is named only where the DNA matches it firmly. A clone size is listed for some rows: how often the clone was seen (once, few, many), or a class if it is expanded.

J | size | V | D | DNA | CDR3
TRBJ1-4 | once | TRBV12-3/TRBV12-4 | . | TGTGCCAGCTCTCGAGGAGAAAAACTGTTTTTT | CASSRGEKLFF
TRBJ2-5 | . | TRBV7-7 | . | TGTGCCAGCAGCTTAGGGGCGGGTTTGGAGACCCAGTACTTC | CASSLGAGLETQYF
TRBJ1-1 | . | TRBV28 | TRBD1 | TGTGCCAGCAGTCCTCAAGACAGGGCCCACGCTTTCTTT | CASSPQDRAHAFF
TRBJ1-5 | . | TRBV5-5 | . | TGTGCCAGCAGCTTGGTAAATCAGCCCCAGCATTTT | CASSLVNQPQHF
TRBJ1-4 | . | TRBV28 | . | TGTGCCAGCAGTGGAACAGGGTTGGCTAATGAAAAACTGTTTTTT | CASSGTGLANEKLFF
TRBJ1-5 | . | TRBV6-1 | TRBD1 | TGTGCCAGCAGTGAAAGAGGGGACAGGGTCAATCAGCCCCAGCATTTT | CASSERGDRVNQPQHF
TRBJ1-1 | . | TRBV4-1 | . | TGCGCCAGCAGCCAAACCACTACACCGAACACTGAAGCTTTCTTT | CASSQTTTPNTEAFF
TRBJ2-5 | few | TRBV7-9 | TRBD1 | TGTGCCAGCAGCCCTTGGACAGGGGAGACCCAGTACTTC | CASSPWTGETQYF
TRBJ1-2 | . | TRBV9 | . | TGTGCCAGCAGCCCTGACAGAATATCAACTTATGGCTACACCTTC | CASSPDRISTYGYTF
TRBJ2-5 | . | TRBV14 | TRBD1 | TGTGCCAGCAGTCAAGATGTTAGACAGGGGAGGCACTTC | CASSQDVRQGRHF
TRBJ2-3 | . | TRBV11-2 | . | TGTGCCAGCAGCCCGTCCACAGATACGCAGTATTTT | CASSPSTDTQYF
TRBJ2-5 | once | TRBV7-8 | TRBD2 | TGTGCCAGCAGCTTGCGGACTAGCGGGGGGTACCAAGAGACCCAGTACTTC | CASSLRTSGGYQETQYF
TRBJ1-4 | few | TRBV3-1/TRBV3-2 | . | TGTGCCAGCAGCCAAAGGGGCCGGGGGACCCTTAATGAAAAACTGTTTTTT | CASSQRGRGTLNEKLFF
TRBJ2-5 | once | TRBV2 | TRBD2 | TGTGCCAGCAGTGAATTAAGACTAGCGGGGGGGGCCGGGGAGACCCAGTACTTC | CASSELRLAGGAGETQYF
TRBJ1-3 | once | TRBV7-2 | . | TGTGCCAGCAGCTTAGGAGGGTTCTCTGGAAACACCATATATTTT | CASSLGGFSGNTIYF
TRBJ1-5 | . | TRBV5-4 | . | TGTGCCAGCAGCTCCGATCAGCCCCAGCATTTT | CASSSDQPQHF
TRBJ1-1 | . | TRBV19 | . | TGTGCCAGTAGTACAGGGGATGTTAAGAACACTGAAGCTTTCTTT | CASSTGDVKNTEAFF
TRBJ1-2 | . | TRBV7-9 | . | TGTGCCAGCAGCGGGATACGGGACAACCCTCGGGGCTATGGCTACACCTTC | CASSGIRDNPRGYGYTF
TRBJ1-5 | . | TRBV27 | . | TGTGCCAGCAGCGCCAGTGTCGGGGGTAATCAGCCCCAGCATTTT | CASSASVGGNQPQHF
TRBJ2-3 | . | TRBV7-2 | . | TGTGCCAGCAGATGGGGCAGATACACAGATACGCAGTATTTT | CASRWGRYTDTQYF
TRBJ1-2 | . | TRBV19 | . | TGTGCCAGTAGTATACAGGGATCTGGCTACACCTTC | CASSIQGSGYTF
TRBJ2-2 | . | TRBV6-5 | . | TGTGCCAGCAGGCGTACCAGGGATACCGGGGAGCTGTTTTTT | CASRRTRDTGELFF
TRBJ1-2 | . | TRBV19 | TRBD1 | TGTGCCAGTAGTCTACAGGGGACCTATGGCTACACCTTC | CASSLQGTYGYTF
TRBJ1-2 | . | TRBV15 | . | TGTGCCACCACCTCCGAGGGCACTAGGTATGGCTACACCTTC | CATTSEGTRYGYTF
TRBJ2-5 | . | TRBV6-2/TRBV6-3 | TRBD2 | TGTGCCAGCAGTCAAATGGGGGGGATGCGTGAGACCCAGTACTTC | CASSQMGGMRETQYF
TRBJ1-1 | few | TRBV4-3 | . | TGCGCCAGCAGCCAAGATCGAGGGCCCACTGAAGCTTTCTTT | CASSQDRGPTEAFF
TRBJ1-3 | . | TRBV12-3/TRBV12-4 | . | TGTGCCAGCAGTTACCAGACTGGAAACACCATATATTTT | CASSYQTGNTIYF
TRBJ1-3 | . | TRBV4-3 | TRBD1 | TGCGCCAGCAGCCAACCCCGGGGACAGCCAGGAAACACCATATATTTT | CASSQPRGQPGNTIYF
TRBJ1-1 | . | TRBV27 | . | TGTGCCAGCAGTTCGCCCGAACTAGGGAACACTGAAGCTTTCTTT | CASSSPELGNTEAFF
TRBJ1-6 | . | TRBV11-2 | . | TGTGCCAGCAGCTTATCGGCAAAGGGGTCACCCCTCCACTTT | CASSLSAKGSPLHF
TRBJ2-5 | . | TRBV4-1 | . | TGCGCCAGCAGCCTGAAGGGAGGCCAAGAGACCCAGTACTTC | CASSLKGGQETQYF
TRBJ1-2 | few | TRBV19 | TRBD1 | TGTGCCAGTAGTGCAGCCGGGACAGGGTCTGGCTACACCTTC | CASSAAGTGSGYTF
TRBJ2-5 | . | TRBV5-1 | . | TGCGCCAGCAGCGTCCTAGGAAGCCCCCAAGAGACCCAGTACTTC | CASSVLGSPQETQYF
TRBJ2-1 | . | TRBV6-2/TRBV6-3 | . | TGTGCCAGCAGTTACTTCGGGGGGCAGGGCAATGAGCAGTTCTTC | CASSYFGGQGNEQFF
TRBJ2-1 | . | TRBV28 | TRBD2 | TGTGCCAGCAGTTTATCATACGCGTCTCTAGCGGAGGAAAGCAATGAGCAGTTCTTC | CASSLSYASLAEESNEQFF
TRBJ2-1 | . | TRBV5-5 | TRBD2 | TGTGCCAGCAGCTGGAGATCGAGCGGGGGGGCCGCTTCCTACAATGAGCAGTTCTTC | CASSWRSSGGAASYNEQFF
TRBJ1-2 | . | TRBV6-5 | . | TGTGCCAGCAGTTCGGAGAACCAAGCAGGCTACACCTTC | CASSSENQAGYTF
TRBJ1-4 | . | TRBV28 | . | TGTGCCAGCAGTCTTACAGGGTACGGTGAAAAACTGTTTTTT | CASSLTGYGEKLFF
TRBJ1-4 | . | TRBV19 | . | TGTGCCAGTAGTATAGACCTTAATGAAAAACTGTTTTTT | CASSIDLNEKLFF
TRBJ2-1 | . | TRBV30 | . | TGTGCCTGGAGTAGGGCGGGGGCGACCTACAATGAGCAGTTCTTC | CAWSRAGATYNEQFF
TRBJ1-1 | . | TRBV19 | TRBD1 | TGTGCCAGTAAGAACAGGGGGCCCTCGGGCACTGAAGCTTTCTTT | CASKNRGPSGTEAFF
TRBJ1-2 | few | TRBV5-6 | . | TGTGCCAGCAGCTTGGGTGAGGGAGGCTATGGCTACACCTTC | CASSLGEGGYGYTF
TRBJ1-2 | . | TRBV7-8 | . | TGTGCCAGCAGCTCGGGAGGGGGGTATGGCTACACCTTC | CASSSGGGYGYTF
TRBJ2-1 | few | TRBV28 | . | TGTGCCAGCAGTGCCCAAACCCTAGGGAGTGAGCAGTTCTTC | CASSAQTLGSEQFF
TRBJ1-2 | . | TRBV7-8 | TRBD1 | TGTGCCAGCAGCCCCCGGGACAGGGTGGGAGATGGCTACACCTTC | CASSPRDRVGDGYTF
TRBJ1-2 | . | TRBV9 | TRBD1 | TGTGCCAGCTCGGATTCGACAGGGCTTACTAACTATGGCTACACCTTC | CASSDSTGLTNYGYTF